The source of this T cell receptor beta chain is a study of radiotherapy plus CTLA-4 blockade in lung cancer. The trim removed 3 bases at V and 4 bases at J, leaving 2 bases unmatched. The CDR3 totals 15 residues. Germline CDR1 reads KGHSH; CDR2 reads LQKENI. Study outcomes and limitations: The best prediction of response reportedly came from early blood T cell clone dynamics, with interferon-beta.

This table comes from immunoSEQ multiplex PCR, and its TCRdb copy is limited to in-frame clones, with some not included. The sample lists over 70,000 clones, approximately 86% seen once, with just over 2% in the top ten. Remarks on this clone: Its antigen is still unknown.

Alongside CTLA-4 blockade with ipilimumab, patients with chemo-refractory metastatic non-small-cell lung cancer received focal radiation. This receptor was identified in a human donor with non-small cell lung cancer who had a partial response to radiotherapy plus ipilimumab. This rearrangement joins TRBV18 to TRBJ1-5; TRBD1 agrees at 11 bases. Sequenced here: peripheral blood, sampled from a patient treated with radiotherapy plus ipilimumab. In DNA, the CDR3 is TGTGCCAGCTCACCCGGACAGGGGGCTAATCAGCCCCAGCATTTT. Protein product: CASSPGQGANQPQHF. The full variable domain, rest sourced from reference TRBV18 and TRBJ1-5, is NAGVMQNPRHLVRRRGQEARLRCSPMKGHSHVYWYRQLPEEGLKFMVYLQKENIIDESGMPKERFSAEFPKEGPSILRIQQVVRGDSAAYFCASSPGQGANQPQHFGDGTRLSIL.